What follows are 9 T cell receptor beta chains derived from one specimen sequenced in a study of beta chain features in type 1 diabetes. Since all of the isolated RNA was reverse transcribed, expressed TCRB transcripts were what got sequenced. Measured with immunoSEQ multiplex PCR; TCRdb has only the in-frame clones, and not every one. The table lists approximately 600,000 clones, 9.5% to 15% of them singletons. Study observations and caveats: Among patients with Type 1 diabetes, TCRB CDR3s were moderately but significantly shorter in every one of the four CD4+ subsets.

These receptors' antigens are unknown. Material for sequencing was naive CD4+ T cells from blood. Receptor source: a man aged 30-40 years with type 1 diabetes.

The genes are TRBV9 and TRBJ2-7; TRBD1 might be the D (5 bases). The V gene lost 0 bases and the J gene lost 3 bases, with 10 bases spanning the gap. Germline lookup yields CDR1 SGDLS and CDR2 YYNGEE. This CDR3 has 14 amino acids. The chain's CDR3 is CASSVGQRSYEQYF. DNA of the CDR3: TGTGCCAGCAGCGTAGGACAGAGGAGCTACGAGCAGTACTTC.

A few counts support this clone. The sample contains more than one DNA sequence encoding this CDR3. The gene calls are TRBV5-1 and TRBJ2-7; 9 nucleotides align to TRBD1. V shed 3 bases and J 3 bases; nucleotides not matched to a gene: 1. CDR1 SGHRS and CDR2 YFSETQ come from the germline V gene. This CDR3 is 13 amino acids long. The CDR3 DNA sequence: TGCGCCAGCAGCTCGGGACAGGGCTACGAGCAGTACTTC. Amino acid sequence: CASSSGQGYEQYF.

This chain joins TRBV2 and TRBJ2-3; D is undetermined. The CDR3 contains 13 residues. The germline V gene has CDR1 SNHLY and CDR2 FYNNEI. The V and J ends lost 5 bases and 12 bases respectively, with 18 bases between them. CDR3 region: CASSPRDTADQYF. CDR3 coding DNA: TGTGCCAGCAGTCCCAGAGATACCGCCGATCAGTATTTT.

The chain links TRBV5-6 to TRBJ2-1, with D maybe TRBD2 (5 bases). The CDR3 loop spans 13 amino acids. Trimming took 4 bases from V and 3 from J, leaving 8 bases between them. The germline V gene has CDR1 SGHDT and CDR2 YYEEEE. Written as DNA, the CDR3 is TGTGCCAGCAGCCCCCGGGGCTACAATGAGCAGTTCTTC. Its translation: CASSPRGYNEQFF.

This rearrangement joins TRBV4-2 to TRBJ2-5; D is uncertain. Germline V gives CDR1 LGHNA, CDR2 YNFKEQ. The CDR3 length is 13 residues. V lost 0 bases to trimming and J lost 5 bases, with 7 bases between them. For the CDR3, the DNA is TGTGCCAGCAGCCAAGATCAAGAGGAGACCCAGTACTTC. Its protein product is CASSQDQEETQYF.

The J gene is TRBJ2-2, the V gene TRBV7-3; tentatively, D is TRBD2 (6 bases). From germline, CDR1 is SGHTA and CDR2 FQGTGA. V lost 5 bases, J lost 5 bases, and 12 bases lay in between. The length of the CDR3 is 14 residues. This CDR3 is CASSKGLPTGELFF. The CDR3 DNA reads TGTGCCAGCAGCAAGGGACTCCCGACCGGGGAGCTGTTTTTT.

The rearrangement uses TRBV6-6 and TRBJ1-5; D perhaps matches TRBD1 (6 bases). CDR3 length: 14 amino acids. V lost 5 bases to trimming and J lost 3 bases, with 11 bases between them. The germline gives CDR1 MNHNY, CDR2 SVGAGI (reference sequence). For the CDR3, the DNA is TGTGCCAGCAGTCCCCGGGACATCAATCAGCCCCAGCATTTT. Its translation is CASSPRDINQPQHF.

This chain connects TRBV7-9 to TRBJ1-2; D possibly corresponds to TRBD1 (6 bases). Germline V gene lookup returns CDR1 SEHNR and CDR2 FQNEAQ (reference sequence). V lost 2 bases, J lost 6 bases, and 16 bases lay in between. The CDR3 runs 15 residues. In DNA form, the CDR3 reads TGTGCCAGCAGCTTAACGGGACACCTCGGGCATGGCTACACCTTC. Its translation is CASSLTGHLGHGYTF.

This rearrangement joins TRBV29-1 to TRBJ1-2; D not certain. Germline assignment: CDR1 SQVTM and CDR2 ANQGSEA. The CDR3 totals 12 residues. Trimming shortened V by 6 bases and J by 1 base, and 9 bases separated the two germline ends. Here the CDR3 reads CSVSENNYGYTF. The DNA of the CDR3 is TGCAGCGTCTCCGAAAATAACTATGGCTACACCTTC.